A single sample gave rise to the 9 T cell receptor beta chains below, sequenced in a study of cytomegalovirus exposure and HLA in healthy donors. PCR employed 60 Vbeta and 13 Jbeta primers. Clones were sequenced by immunoSEQ multiplex PCR, and TCRdb holds only the in-frame ones, with some missing. In the table there are more than 95,000 clones, around 84% of which are singletons. The sequenced material came from PBMCs. Receptors originate from a woman aged 40 to 50 in good health and CMV-seronegative.

The sample holds one count of this clone. This chain links TRBV7-9 with TRBJ2-7; no firm D call. V was cut by 7 bases and J by 0 bases, with 19 bases left in between. The CDR3 runs 16 residues. CDR1 is SEHNR and CDR2 is FQNEAQ in the germline V gene (reference sequence). The CDR3 sequence is CASTLDGGSSSYEQYF. Here the CDR3 DNA reads TGTGCCAGCACCCTAGATGGCGGAAGTAGCTCCTACGAGCAGTACTTC. Complete variable domain (other parts from reference TRBV7-9 and TRBJ2-7): DTGVSQNPRHKITKRGQNVTFRCDPISEHNRLYWYRQTLGQGPEFLTYFQNEAQLEKSRLLSDRFSAERPKGSFSTLEIQRTEQGDSAMYLCASTLDGGSSSYEQYFGPGTRLTVT.

This clone occurred a few times. The chain has TRBV11-2 and TRBJ1-3; D gene unclear. The CDR3 is 14 amino acids. Germline V lookup: CDR1 SGHAT, CDR2 FQNNGV. The V and J ends lost 4 bases and 0 bases respectively, with 7 bases between them. This chain's CDR3 is CASSSPRSGNTIYF. CDR3 sequence (DNA): TGTGCCAGCAGCTCACCGCGCTCTGGAAACACCATATATTTT.

The CDR3 loop reads CASSAIAGGPTDTQYF. CDR3 DNA: TGTGCCAGCAGCGCTATAGCGGGAGGGCCCACAGATACGCAGTATTTT. This chain joins TRBV7-9 and TRBJ2-3, with 11 bases matching TRBD2. The CDR3 extends over 16 amino acids. With 5 bases clipped from V and 2 bases from J, the junction kept 6 bases outside the gene matches. Germline lookup yields CDR1 SEHNR and CDR2 FQNEAQ (reference sequence). Combining the CDR3 with reference TRBV7-9 and TRBJ2-3 gives the whole variable domain DTGVSQNPRHKITKRGQNVTFRCDPISEHNRLYWYRQTLGQGPEFLTYFQNEAQLEKSRLLSDRFSAERPKGSFSTLEIQRTEQGDSAMYLCASSAIAGGPTDTQYFGPGTRLTVL.

The sample holds a few counts of this clone. The chain carries TRBV6-5 and TRBJ2-7; D uncertain. CDR1 MNHEY and CDR2 SVGAGI come from the germline V gene. The length of the CDR3 is 15 residues. V shed 0 bases and J shed 4 bases, with 13 bases lying between them. Written as DNA, the CDR3 is TGTGCCAGCAGTTACTCTGCAGGCCTATGGTACGAGCAGTACTTC. Residues: CASSYSAGLWYEQYF.

The V call is TRBV28, the J call TRBJ2-1, with 8 bases fitting TRBD2. The CDR3 loop spans 15 amino acids. The ends lost 6 bases at V and 12 bases at J; junction bases unmatched: 16. CDR1 is MDHEN and CDR2 is SYDVKM in the germline V gene. The CDR3 here is CASSRGSSGLMGQFF. In DNA, the CDR3 is TGTGCCAGCAGCAGAGGGTCTAGCGGGTTAATGGGGCAGTTCTTC. Variable domain in full (rest from reference TRBV28 and TRBJ2-1): DVKVTQSSRYLVKRTGEKVFLECVQDMDHENMFWYRQDPGLGLRLIYFSYDVKMKEKGDIPEGYSVSREKKERFSLILESASTNQTSMYLCASSRGSSGLMGQFFGPGTRLTVL.

The gene calls are TRBV28 and TRBJ2-1, with a tentative D call TRBD1 (6 bases). The CDR3 consists of 13 residues. The germline CDR1 and CDR2 sequences are MDHEN and SYDVKM. V dropped 8 bases and J dropped 8 bases, with 16 bases sitting between them. The CDR3 spells CASHESGGDEQFF. The CDR3 DNA follows: TGTGCCAGCCACGAAAGTGGGGGCGATGAGCAGTTCTTC.

This clone was recorded a few times. The same CDR3 also results from other DNA sequences found in this sample. V is TRBV7-2 and J is TRBJ2-2, with D possibly matching TRBD2 (6 bases). Looked up from germline, CDR1 is SGHTA and CDR2 is FQGNSA. CDR3 length: 15 amino acids. V lost 3 bases to trimming and J lost 0 bases, with 8 bases between them. CDR3 in DNA: TGTGCCAGCAGCTTGGACTACGCGAACACCGGGGAGCTGTTTTTT. This codes for CASSLDYANTGELFF.

This rearrangement joins TRBV5-1 to TRBJ1-5; D is undetermined. V lost 3 bases to trimming and J lost 6 bases, with 10 bases between them. The CDR3 totals 13 residues. In germline, CDR1 is SGHRS, CDR2 YFSETQ. The CDR3 spells CASSSLPGQPQHF. The CDR3 nucleotides are TGCGCCAGCAGCTCTCTACCCGGTCAGCCCCAGCATTTT.

The V and J genes are TRBV11-2 and TRBJ2-7; 12 nucleotides match TRBD2. V gave up 5 bases and J gave up 3 bases; unmatched junction bases: 5. From germline, CDR1 is SGHAT and CDR2 FQNNGV. This CDR3 spans 15 amino acids. The DNA for the CDR3 is TGTGCCAGCAGCCTAAGACTAGCGGGAGACTACGAGCAGTACTTC. Translating it yields CASSLRLAGDYEQYF.